The 24 T cell receptor beta chains below come from one sample, sequenced in a study of blood T cell repertoires in COVID-19. Using immunoSEQ multiplex PCR, the repertoire was profiled, and TCRdb retains in-frame clones only, with some absent. The table includes approximately 280,000 clones, 85% detected once. The sequencing input was PBMCs or T cells enriched from blood (not recorded which). These receptors were obtained from a woman between 50 and 59 years old who had recovered from COVID-19.

The chain employs TRBV28 and TRBJ1-3, with 8 bases that match TRBD1. Germline V gene lookup returns CDR1 MDHEN and CDR2 SYDVKM. The CDR3 is 15 residues long. V dropped 5 bases and J dropped 4; count of bases not matched to a gene: 7. This CDR3 reads CASSGRTGKGNTIYF. CDR3 DNA sequence: TGTGCCAGCAGTGGACGGACAGGGAAAGGAAACACCATATATTTT.

CDR3 residues: CASSPPIAGSYNEQFF. CDR3 DNA sequence: TGTGCCAGCTCACCACCTATAGCGGGATCATACAATGAGCAGTTCTTC. The chain recombines TRBV18 with TRBJ2-1; TRBD2 aligns across 8 bases. V lost 0 bases, J lost 4 bases, and 5 bases stayed unmatched. Germline CDR1 reads KGHSH; CDR2 reads LQKENI. This CDR3 contains 16 residues.

The chain joins TRBV10-3 to TRBJ2-5; 7 bases fit TRBD2. The CDR3 runs 17 residues. Trimming removed 0 bases from V and 1 base from J; junction bases left unmatched: 8. Germline CDR1 ENHRY, CDR2 SYGVKD. DNA for the CDR3: TGTGCCATCAGTGAGTCGAAGGCTAGCGGAACCCAAGAGACCCAGTACTTC. Its translation is CAISESKASGTQETQYF.

The V call is TRBV9, the J call TRBJ2-7; 12 bases agree with TRBD2. From germline, CDR1 is SGDLS and CDR2 YYNGEE. The V segment lost 0 bases and the J segment 4 bases; nucleotides outside the gene matches: 5. CDR3 size: 16 residues. The CDR3 DNA reads as TGTGCCAGCAGCGTAGCTGATCTAGCGGGAGGGTACGAGCAGTACTTC. Translated: CASSVADLAGGYEQYF.

This chain connects TRBV9 to TRBJ2-1, with D perhaps TRBD1 (6 bases). This CDR3 is 17 amino acids long. CDR1 SGDLS and CDR2 YYNGEE come from the germline V gene. The V end lost 1 base, the J end lost 4 bases, and 18 bases lay between the germline ends. CDR3 in amino acids: CASSVRLASQGYNEQFF. CDR3 sequence (DNA): TGTGCCAGCAGCGTAAGGTTGGCTAGCCAGGGGTACAATGAGCAGTTCTTC.

This chain joins TRBV28 and TRBJ1-1; 9 positions agree with TRBD1. CDR3 length: 16 amino acids. J lost 10 bases, V lost 2 bases, and 14 bases had no gene match. Germline CDR1 is MDHEN and CDR2 is SYDVKM. CDR3 coding DNA: TGTGCCAGCAGTTTAGAACAGGGGGCGATCAATCGTGGAGCTTTCTTT. Protein sequence: CASSLEQGAINRGAFF.

This sequence joins TRBV30 and TRBJ1-2; D is unclear. This CDR3 region has 12 residues. Trimming left V 0 bases short and J 7 bases short, with 9 bases between. CDR1 and CDR2 (germline): GTSNPN, SVGIG (reference sequence). The CDR3 is CAWSVLRGGYTF. The DNA of the CDR3 is TGTGCCTGGAGTGTACTCCGTGGTGGCTACACCTTC.

This sequence joins TRBV5-6 and TRBJ2-7; D remains unclear. CDR1 and CDR2 (germline): SGHDT, YYEEEE. Trimming pared 0 bases from V and 1 base from J, leaving 11 bases between. The CDR3 consists of 15 residues. The CDR3 coding sequence is TGTGCCAGCAGCTTGGGCCCGACTCGGTCCTACGAGCAGTACTTC. Translating gives CASSLGPTRSYEQYF. Supplemented by reference TRBV5-6 and TRBJ2-7, the full variable domain reads DAGVTQSPTHLIKTRGQQVTLRCSPKSGHDTVSWYQQALGQGPQFIFQYYEEEERQRGNFPDRFSGHQFPNYSSELNVNALLLGDSALYLCASSLGPTRSYEQYFGPGTRLTVT.

This clone occurred once. This chain connects TRBV14 to TRBJ2-5; the match to TRBD1 covers 9 bases. CDR3 length equals 15 residues. Germline V gene data show CDR1 as SGHDN and CDR2 as FVKESK. V trimming: 2 bases; J trimming: 5 bases; junction bases outside the gene matches: 6. The CDR3 DNA follows: TGTGCCAGCAGCCAACGACAGGGGGATGCGGAGACCCAGTACTTC. Protein: CASSQRQGDAETQYF.

A single count supports this clone. The J gene is TRBJ2-7, the V gene TRBV7-9; D ambiguous. The CDR3 sequence is 12 residues long. Germline V gene lookup returns CDR1 SEHNR and CDR2 FQNEAQ (reference sequence). Trimming stripped 1 base from V and 3 bases from J, with 4 bases between. Here the CDR3 reads CASSLVSYEQYF. Here the CDR3 DNA reads TGTGCCAGCAGCTTAGTTAGCTACGAGCAGTACTTC.

V and J are TRBV28 and TRBJ1-1; D remains ambiguous. V was pared by 2 bases and J by 8 bases, with 15 bases between. This CDR3 has 14 residues. CDR1 is MDHEN, CDR2 SYDVKM, per germline. CDR3 protein: CASSLGGGDREAFF. The CDR3 DNA follows: TGTGCCAGCAGTTTAGGTGGAGGAGACCGAGAAGCTTTCTTT.

The CDR3 coding sequence is TGTGCCAGCAGTCCACAAGCTAACTATGGCTACACCTTC. Translated: CASSPQANYGYTF. The chain has TRBV28 and TRBJ1-2; no clear D gene. Trimming took 5 bases from V and 0 from J, leaving 7 bases between them. Germline CDR1 MDHEN, CDR2 SYDVKM. This CDR3 spans 13 amino acids.

The chain joins TRBV2 to TRBJ1-5; the D gene is possibly TRBD1 (5 bases). The V and J ends lost 6 bases and 1 base respectively, with 16 bases between them. This CDR3 region has 16 residues. CDR1 and CDR2 (germline): SNHLY, FYNNEI. CDR3 in amino acids: CASSVYGGRSNQPQHF. The CDR3 region has the DNA TGTGCCAGCAGCGTATACGGGGGGAGGAGCAATCAGCCCCAGCATTTT.

The CDR3 DNA follows: TGTGCCAGCAGCTTAGCAAGGGGGCAGGATGGCTACACCTTC. Amino acid sequence: CASSLARGQDGYTF. The chain couples TRBV7-9 to TRBJ1-2; TRBD1 aligns across 7 bases. This CDR3 region has 14 residues. V was clipped by 0 bases and J by 6 bases; unmatched bases: 4. CDR1 is SEHNR, CDR2 FQNEAQ, per germline (reference sequence).

J is TRBJ1-2 and V is TRBV27; D may be TRBD1 (5 bases). This CDR3 is 14 amino acids long. CDR1 MNHEY and CDR2 SMNVEV come from the germline V gene (reference sequence). With 2 bases removed from V and 4 bases from J, the gap between germline ends came to 11 bases. The CDR3 coding sequence is TGTGCCAGCAGTTTAGCAGGAGGGGTCTATGGCTACACCTTC. Translated: CASSLAGGVYGYTF.

The V and J genes are TRBV2 and TRBJ2-1, with TRBD2 matching over 14 bases. Germline lookup yields CDR1 SNHLY and CDR2 FYNNEI. The V gene end was trimmed by 5 bases and the J gene end by 4 bases; junction bases not matched to a gene: 1. The CDR3 totals 15 residues. CDR3 nucleotides: TGTGCCAGCAGTCGACTAGCGGGGGGGTACAATGAGCAGTTCTTC. Its translation: CASSRLAGGYNEQFF.

This chain uses TRBV6-2 or TRBV6-3 with TRBJ2-1, with 11 bases that match TRBD2. Germline-derived CDR1 and CDR2 are MNHEY and SVGEGT. The CDR3 loop spans 18 amino acids. J gave up 0 bases and V 6 bases, and 10 bases lay outside the gene matches. The CDR3 is CASSALAGAESSYNEQFF. The CDR3 nucleotides are TGTGCCAGCAGCGCACTAGCGGGAGCCGAGAGCTCCTACAATGAGCAGTTCTTC.

The genes are TRBV19 and TRBJ1-5; D is ambiguous. The CDR3 length is 12 residues. V lost 2 bases, J lost 9 bases, and 8 bases lay in between. The germline V gene encodes CDR1 LNHDA and CDR2 SQIVND (reference sequence). Here the CDR3 DNA reads TGTGCCAGTAGTATACGGGAAGGGCCCCAGCATTTT. It translates to CASSIREGPQHF.

This clone was seen repeatedly, ten times or more. The rearrangement joins TRBV6-5 to TRBJ1-6; 7 nucleotides align to TRBD1. J gave up 7 bases and V 0 bases, and 3 bases lay outside the gene matches. The CDR3 runs to 15 residues. Germline assignment: CDR1 MNHEY and CDR2 SVGAGI. The CDR3 DNA reads TGTGCCAGCAGTTACTCGACAGGGCTGAATTCACCCCTCCACTTT. This translates into CASSYSTGLNSPLHF.

The CDR3 is CASSYFPRHGNLNTEAFF. The CDR3 DNA reads TGTGCCAGCAGTTACTTTCCGAGACATGGAAACCTTAACACTGAAGCTTTCTTT. The chain uses TRBV6-2 or TRBV6-3 and TRBJ1-1; no clear D. The CDR3 is 18 residues long. The germline V and J ends were trimmed by 1 base and 2 bases, with 20 bases remaining between them. Germline V CDR1 and CDR2: MNHEY, SVGEGT.

This CDR3 reads CASSALQGAANSPLHF. The CDR3 region has the DNA TGTGCCAGCAGTGCTCTACAGGGGGCGGCGAATTCACCCCTCCACTTT. This chain joins TRBV28 and TRBJ1-6; 9 positions match TRBD1. The length of the CDR3 is 16 residues. Unmatched junction bases numbered 9, after V lost 5 bases and J lost 7 bases. CDR1 is MDHEN and CDR2 is SYDVKM in the germline V gene.

The chain carries TRBV2 and TRBJ1-5; D call uncertain. Germline values: CDR1 SNHLY, CDR2 FYNNEI. The CDR3 runs 13 residues. Trimming removed 3 bases at V and 3 bases at J, with 6 bases between. The DNA for the CDR3 is TGTGCCAGCAGTGACCAGTACAATCAGCCCCAGCATTTT. As protein: CASSDQYNQPQHF.

The CDR3 region has the DNA TGTGCCAGCAGCGTGCAGGGAAACCATAATTCACCCCTCCACTTT. Encoded protein: CASSVQGNHNSPLHF. The chain combines TRBV2 with TRBJ1-6, with a possible D match to TRBD1 (5 bases). There are 15 residues in the CDR3. Trimming cost V 6 bases and J 5 bases, with 14 bases left between them. Germline V gene data show CDR1 as SNHLY and CDR2 as FYNNEI.

The V gene is TRBV29-1, the J gene TRBJ1-1; no reliable D call. This CDR3 has 11 amino acids. Germline V gene data show CDR1 as SQVTM and CDR2 as ANQGSEA. Trimming took off 4 bases at V and 5 bases at J, with 8 bases between the two ends. CDR3 DNA sequence: TGCAGCGTTGGAATCAGGACTGAAGCTTTCTTT. Translating it yields CSVGIRTEAFF.